This T cell receptor (beta chain) was identified during a study of cytomegalovirus exposure and HLA in healthy donors. Study results and caveats: A few chains linked to CMV were shown in vitro to be specific for CMV antigens.

No CMV serostatus entry exists for this donor. Trimming took 2 bases from V and 4 from J, leaving 15 bases between them. The germline CDR1 and CDR2 sequences are SGHRS and YFSETQ. The CDR3 is 15 amino acids. This clone was seen more than once but under ten times. The antigen remains unidentified. PCR used 60 Vbeta primers and 13 Jbeta primers. Sequencing used immunoSEQ multiplex PCR; TCRdb keeps in-frame clones, though not all of them. The sample lists tens of thousands of clones, roughly 81% seen once, with more than 9.5% in the top ten. The TCR sequence derives from a human donor in good health. Sequenced: PBMCs. V usage is TRBV5-1 and J usage is TRBJ1-1; D remains ambiguous. The DNA for the CDR3 is TGCGCCAGCAGCTTTGAAACCGGTTTTGGCACTGAAGCTTTCTTT. Protein sequence: CASSFETGFGTEAFF. Filled out from reference TRBV5-1 and TRBJ1-1, the complete variable domain reads KAGVTQTPRYLIKTRGQQVTLSCSPISGHRSVSWYQQTPGQGLQFLFEYFSETQRNKGNFPGRFSGRQFSNSRSEMNVSTLELGDSALYLCASSFETGFGTEAFFGQGTRLTVV.